This T cell receptor beta chain was observed in a study of T-cell reconstitution after alpha-beta-depleted transplantation in children. Trimming at V came to 5 bases and at J to 4 bases, leaving 6 bases not matched to a gene. The CDR3 is 15 amino acids. Germline values: CDR1 SGHRS, CDR2 YFSETQ. At least ten counts were recorded for this clonotype. Unique molecular identifiers were used in preparing the TCRbeta library. A single record per CDR3 protein comes from TCRdb applying MiXCR to the PCR reads. The table has roughly 200,000 distinct CDR3 sequences, approximately 8% seen once. This chain uses TRBV5-1 with TRBJ2-1; 10 bases fit TRBD1. This clonotype originated in a male patient aged 2 to 9 who had a stem cell transplant for acute myeloid leukemia, so the T cells may come from the graft donor. Sequencing used PBMCs, mostly from graft donor cells, obtained 360 days after TCRalphabeta/CD19-depleted stem cell transplant. The CDR3 is CASSRQGARYNEQFF. The DNA of the CDR3 is TGCGCCAGCAGTAGACAGGGGGCTCGGTACAATGAGCAGTTCTTC.